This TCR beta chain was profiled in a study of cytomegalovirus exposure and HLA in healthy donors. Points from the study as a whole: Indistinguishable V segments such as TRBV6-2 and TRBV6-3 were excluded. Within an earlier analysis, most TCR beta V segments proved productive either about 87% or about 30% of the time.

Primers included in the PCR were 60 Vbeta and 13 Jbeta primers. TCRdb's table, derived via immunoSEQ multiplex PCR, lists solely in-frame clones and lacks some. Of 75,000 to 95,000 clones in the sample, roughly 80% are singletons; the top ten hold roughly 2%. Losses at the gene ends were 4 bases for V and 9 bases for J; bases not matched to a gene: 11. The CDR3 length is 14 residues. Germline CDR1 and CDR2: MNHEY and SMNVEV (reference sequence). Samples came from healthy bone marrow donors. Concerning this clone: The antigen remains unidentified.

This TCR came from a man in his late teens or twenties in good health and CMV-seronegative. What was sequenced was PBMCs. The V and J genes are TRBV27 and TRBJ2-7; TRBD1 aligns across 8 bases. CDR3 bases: TGTGCCAGCAGTTCCAACCCCACAGGGGGGAGGCAGTACTTC. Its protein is CASSSNPTGGRQYF.